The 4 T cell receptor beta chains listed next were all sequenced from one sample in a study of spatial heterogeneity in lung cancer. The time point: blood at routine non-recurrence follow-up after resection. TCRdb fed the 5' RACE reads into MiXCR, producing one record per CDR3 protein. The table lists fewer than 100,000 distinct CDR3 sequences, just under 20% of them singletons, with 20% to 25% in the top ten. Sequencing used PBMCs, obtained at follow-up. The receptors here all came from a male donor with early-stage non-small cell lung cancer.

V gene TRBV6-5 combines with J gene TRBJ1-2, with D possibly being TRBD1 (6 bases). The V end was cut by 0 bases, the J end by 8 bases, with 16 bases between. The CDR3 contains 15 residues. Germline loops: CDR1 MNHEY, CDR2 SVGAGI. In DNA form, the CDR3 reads TGTGCCAGCAGTTACTCGAGTGGGGGCAAACAAGGCTACACCTTC. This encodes CASSYSSGGKQGYTF.

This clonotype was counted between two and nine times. The CDR3 reads CSASLRRGQGDTQYF. The CDR3 region has the DNA TGCAGTGCTTCCCTCAGGAGGGGGCAAGGCGATACGCAGTATTTT. The V and J genes are TRBV20-1 and TRBJ2-3; D might be TRBD1 (7 bases). CDR1 is DFQATT, CDR2 SNEGSKA, per germline (reference sequence). There are 15 residues in the CDR3. V was pared by 5 bases and J by 6 bases, with 21 bases between.

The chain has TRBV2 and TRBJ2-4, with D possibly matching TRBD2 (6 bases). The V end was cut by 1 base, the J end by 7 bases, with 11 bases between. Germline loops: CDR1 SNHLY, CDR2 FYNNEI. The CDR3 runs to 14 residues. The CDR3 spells CASSEGGVPNIQYF. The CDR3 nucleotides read TGTGCCAGCAGTGAAGGCGGGGTGCCCAACATTCAGTACTTC.

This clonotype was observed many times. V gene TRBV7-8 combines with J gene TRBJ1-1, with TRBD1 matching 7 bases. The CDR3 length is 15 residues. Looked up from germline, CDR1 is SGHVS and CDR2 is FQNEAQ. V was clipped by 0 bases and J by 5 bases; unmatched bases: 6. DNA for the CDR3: TGTGCCAGCAGCTTAGCCGGACAGGTCAATACTGAAGCTTTCTTT. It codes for CASSLAGQVNTEAFF.